These 30 T cell receptor beta chains share one sample of origin, sequenced in a study of molecular identifiers for immune sequencing clone quantification. TCRdb reanalysed the PCR reads using MiXCR and keeps one entry per CDR3 protein. Of over 600,000 distinct CDR3 sequences in the sample, nearly 20% were seen once. The source material was naive CD8+ T cells from blood, with Jurkat cell RNA spiked in. Noted subset: FACS-sorted CD8+CD4-CCR7+CD45RA+ naive T cells. All receptors derive from a human donor in good health. Some libraries in this study had Jurkat cell RNA spiked in.

This chain joins TRBV30 and TRBJ1-1, with D unclear. The germline V gene has CDR1 GTSNPN and CDR2 SVGIG (reference sequence). This CDR3 region has 13 residues. Trimming shortened V by 1 base and J by 5 bases, and 11 bases separated the two germline ends. The chain's CDR3 is CAWSDGIETEAFF. In DNA form, the CDR3 reads TGTGCCTGGAGTGATGGTATTGAAACTGAAGCTTTCTTT. Looking up the rest from reference TRBV30 and TRBJ1-1 gives the full variable domain: SQTIHQWPATLVQPVGSPLSLECTVEGTSNPNLYWYRQAAGRGLQLLFYSVGIGQISSEVPQNLSASRPQDRQFILSSKKLLLSDSGFYLCAWSDGIETEAFFGQGTRLTVV.

This clonotype was seen ten or more times. V usage is TRBV19 and J usage is TRBJ2-6; either TRBD1 or TRBD2 may supply D (5 bases each). The length of the CDR3 is 17 residues. The ends were cut back, 3 bases at V and 0 bases at J, with 12 bases in the middle. Germline CDR1 reads LNHDA; CDR2 reads SQIVND (reference sequence). The DNA for the CDR3 is TGTGCCAGTAGTATCCCTGCTGGGACCTCTGGGGCCAACGTCCTGACTTTC. Translation: CASSIPAGTSGANVLTF.

The CDR3 loop reads CAWSAITPESEQYF. The CDR3 nucleotides read TGTGCCTGGAGCGCGATTACTCCGGAATCCGAGCAGTACTTC. The rearrangement joins TRBV30 to TRBJ2-7; D is undetermined. The germline CDR1 and CDR2 sequences are GTSNPN and SVGIG (reference sequence). The CDR3 length is 14 residues. The V end lost 3 bases, the J end lost 6 bases, and 18 bases lay between the germline ends.

This clonotype was counted a few times. The gene calls are TRBV20-1 and TRBJ1-1, with a tentative D call TRBD1 (5 bases). The CDR3 is 14 residues long. Per the germline V gene, CDR1 is DFQATT and CDR2 is SNEGSKA (reference sequence). V lost 1 base and J lost 1, with 10 bases in between. This chain's CDR3 is CSARAPDRNTEAFF. The CDR3 DNA follows: TGCAGTGCTAGAGCCCCCGACAGGAACACTGAAGCTTTCTTT.

There are a few counts of this clonotype. The chain combines TRBV20-1 with TRBJ1-4, with 7 bases lining up with TRBD1. The length of the CDR3 is 13 residues. Trimming removed 6 bases from V and 8 bases from J; junction bases left unmatched: 9. In germline, CDR1 is DFQATT, CDR2 SNEGSKA (reference sequence). The CDR3 nucleotides read TGCAGTGCCCAGGGGGGATTAGGGGAAAAACTGTTTTTT. It translates to CSAQGGLGEKLFF.

The V call is TRBV30, the J call TRBJ2-5, with D maybe TRBD2 (6 bases). Between the trimmed V and J ends, which lost 3 bases and 7 bases, there was a span of 15 bases. The CDR3 has 13 residues. Germline values: CDR1 GTSNPN, CDR2 SVGIG (reference sequence). CDR3 sequence reads: CAWRITGEVTQYF. CDR3 in DNA: TGTGCCTGGAGGATAACGGGAGAGGTGACCCAGTACTTC.

This clonotype was counted a few times. CDR3 sequence reads: CASSHDRGGKNSPLHF. CDR3 DNA: TGCGCCAGCAGCCACGACAGGGGAGGTAAAAATTCACCCCTCCACTTT. V and J are TRBV4-3 and TRBJ1-6; TRBD1 aligns across 8 bases. J was trimmed by 7 bases and V by 3 bases; bases with no gene match: 8. This CDR3 is 16 amino acids long. Germline loops: CDR1 LGHNA, CDR2 YSLEER.

This clonotype was found many times. The rearrangement links TRBV12-3 or TRBV12-4 to TRBJ2-7; the D is unclear. V lost 3 bases, J lost 0 bases, and 15 bases lay in between. The CDR3 sequence is 16 residues long. The CDR3 loop reads CASSFRTGESSYEQYF. The DNA of the CDR3 is TGTGCCAGCAGTTTCCGGACGGGTGAGAGCTCCTACGAGCAGTACTTC.

This clonotype was seen repeatedly, ten times or more. The J gene is TRBJ1-1, the V gene TRBV9; D uncertain. This CDR3 comprises 14 residues. Germline V gives CDR1 SGDLS, CDR2 YYNGEE. V was clipped by 0 bases and J by 8 bases, with 14 bases between them. Written as DNA, the CDR3 is TGTGCCAGCAGCGTAGCGGGCAGAAGCCGAGAAGCTTTCTTT. This gives the protein CASSVAGRSREAFF.

This clonotype was observed many times. CDR3 DNA: TGCGCCAGCAACATGGGGGACGGTTCCTACGAGCAGTACTTC. The encoded protein is CASNMGDGSYEQYF. V and J are TRBV5-1 and TRBJ2-7, with D perhaps being TRBD1 or TRBD2 (5 bases each). This CDR3 is 14 amino acids long. Germline V CDR1 and CDR2: SGHRS, YFSETQ. The V and J ends lost 6 bases and 1 base respectively, with 14 bases between them. The full variable domain, rest sourced from reference TRBV5-1 and TRBJ2-7, is KAGVTQTPRYLIKTRGQQVTLSCSPISGHRSVSWYQQTPGQGLQFLFEYFSETQRNKGNFPGRFSGRQFSNSRSEMNVSTLELGDSALYLCASNMGDGSYEQYFGPGTRLTVT.

This chain joins TRBV7-9 and TRBJ2-1, with D hard to call. This CDR3 has 14 amino acids. Germline loops: CDR1 SEHNR, CDR2 FQNEAQ (reference sequence). The ends were cut back, 5 bases at V and 6 bases at J, with 14 bases in the middle. Written as DNA, the CDR3 is TGTGCCAGCAGCCCCTCCTCTCTTCTCAATGAGCAGTTCTTC. Translated, it gives CASSPSSLLNEQFF.

Many counts were recorded for this clonotype. The chain combines TRBV7-2 with TRBJ1-1, with D maybe TRBD1 (5 bases). CDR3 length: 16 amino acids. Germline V gene lookup returns CDR1 SGHTA and CDR2 FQGNSA. The germline V and J ends were trimmed by 5 bases and 3 bases, with 19 bases remaining between them. CDR3 sequence: CASSHHLGDFDTEAFF. CDR3 bases: TGTGCCAGCAGCCATCACCTAGGGGATTTTGACACTGAAGCTTTCTTT.

As to this clonotype: It may be a read error: a sequence one base away is much more abundant. The chain recombines TRBV20-1 with TRBJ2-2; D may be TRBD2 (6 bases). There are 15 residues in the CDR3. The germline V gene encodes CDR1 DFQATT and CDR2 SNEGSKA (reference sequence). As DNA, the CDR3 is TGCAGTGCTAATGCCGGAGACACAAACACCGGGGGGCTGTTTTTT. Its protein product is CSANAGDTNTGGLFF.

This clonotype was observed a single time. The chain combines TRBV30 with TRBJ1-1, with 7 bases that match TRBD1. After removal of 6 bases from V and 6 bases from J, the junction contained 13 bases not matched to a gene. Germline CDR1 reads GTSNPN; CDR2 reads SVGIG (reference sequence). The CDR3 is 14 amino acids. The CDR3 DNA reads as TGTGCCTGCAGGGGGGAGGGGTGGTTTGCTGAAGCTTTCTTT. Its translation: CACRGEGWFAEAFF. The variable domain in full, completed from reference TRBV30 and TRBJ1-1, reads SQTIHQWPATLVQPVGSPLSLECTVEGTSNPNLYWYRQAAGRGLQLLFYSVGIGQISSEVPQNLSASRPQDRQFILSSKKLLLSDSGFYLCACRGEGWFAEAFFGQGTRLTVV.

This clonotype was found many times. This chain links TRBV6-5 with TRBJ2-7; D gene uncertain. The CDR3 is 12 residues long. Germline V gene data show CDR1 as MNHEY and CDR2 as SVGAGI. The V and J ends lost 4 bases and 7 bases respectively, with 11 bases between them. The CDR3 nucleotides are TGTGCCAGCAGTTCCCCGGGTCGTGAGCAGTACTTC. Translated, it gives CASSSPGREQYF.

This clonotype is a singleton in its sample. This may be a read error, as it is one base from a much larger clone. This chain connects TRBV27 to TRBJ1-1; possible D gene TRBD1, 5 bases. V lost 2 bases to trimming and J lost 4 bases, with 20 bases between them. The CDR3 loop spans 17 amino acids. The germline V gene encodes CDR1 MNHEY and CDR2 SMNVEV (reference sequence). The CDR3 loop reads CASSLIGRALGGTEAFF. CDR3 bases: TGTGCCAGCAGTTTAATTGGCAGGGCCCTGGGGGGCACTGAAGCTTTCTTT.

This clonotype was seen a few times. The chain carries TRBV20-1 and TRBJ2-5, with TRBD2 matching 9 bases. The J segment lost 4 bases and the V segment lost 0 bases, leaving 3 bases of the junction unmatched. Germline V lookup: CDR1 DFQATT, CDR2 SNEGSKA (reference sequence). This CDR3 region has 14 residues. CDR3 residues: CSARDWREGETQYF. CDR3 nucleotide sequence: TGCAGTGCTAGAGATTGGCGGGAGGGAGAGACCCAGTACTTC.

The rearrangement uses TRBV10-3 and TRBJ2-1; 7 bases fit TRBD1. The CDR3 spans 14 residues. In germline, CDR1 is ENHRY, CDR2 SYGVKD. With V trimmed by 4 bases and J by 7 bases, 7 bases remained unmatched. The CDR3 coding sequence is TGTGCCATCAGTGGTGGACAGGTCGGTAATGAGCAGTTCTTC. As protein: CAISGGQVGNEQFF.

This clonotype was observed many times. The rearrangement uses TRBV24-1 and TRBJ2-3; TRBD2 matches 11 bases. Germline V gene lookup returns CDR1 KGHDR and CDR2 SFDVKD. The CDR3 contains 16 residues. The ends lost 3 bases at V and 5 bases at J; junction bases unmatched: 6. CDR3 loop: CATSDILAGGLDTQYF. The CDR3 DNA reads as TGTGCCACCAGTGATATTCTAGCGGGAGGTCTAGATACGCAGTATTTT.

To note about this clonotype: A much larger clone differs by one base, so this may be a read error. DNA of the CDR3: TGTGCCAGCAGTCACTATGGGGCTCCGTACGAGCAGTACTTC. This codes for CASSHYGAPYEQYF. The rearrangement joins TRBV12-3 or TRBV12-4 to TRBJ2-7; the D gene is possibly TRBD1 (5 bases). The germline V and J ends were trimmed by 5 bases and 4 bases, with 15 bases remaining between them. The CDR3 has 14 amino acids.

This clonotype was recorded a few times. The V gene is TRBV2, the J gene TRBJ2-7, with TRBD1 as a possible D gene (6 bases). The CDR3 runs to 13 residues. V lost 4 bases, J lost 6 bases, and 13 bases lay in between. Germline V gene sequence: CDR1 SNHLY, CDR2 FYNNEI. The CDR3 DNA follows: TGTGCCAGCAGTGCCCCGGCAGGGGTCGAGCAGTACTTC. As protein: CASSAPAGVEQYF.

The rearrangement joins TRBV7-9 to TRBJ1-2, with unresolved D. Germline V gene data show CDR1 as SEHNR and CDR2 as FQNEAQ (reference sequence). The V gene lost 5 bases and the J gene lost 4 bases, with 14 bases spanning the gap. The CDR3 has 14 residues. Here the CDR3 reads CASSRTDGRYGYTF. CDR3 coding DNA: TGTGCCAGCAGCCGAACGGACGGTCGCTATGGCTACACCTTC.

This clonotype appeared many times. This rearrangement joins TRBV5-4 to TRBJ1-3, with unresolved D. This CDR3 contains 11 residues. Germline lookup yields CDR1 SGHNT and CDR2 YYREEE (reference sequence). The V end lost 6 bases, the J end lost 4 bases, and 5 bases lay between the germline ends. This CDR3 is CASTGGNTIYF. In DNA, the CDR3 is TGTGCCAGCACGGGCGGAAACACCATATATTTT.

This clonotype was observed many times. The rearrangement joins TRBV7-9 to TRBJ1-1; the D gene is possibly TRBD1 (5 bases). The V end lost 4 bases, the J end lost 7 bases, and 16 bases lay between the germline ends. The CDR3 sequence is 14 residues long. The germline V gene encodes CDR1 SEHNR and CDR2 FQNEAQ (reference sequence). Written as DNA, the CDR3 is TGTGCCAGCAGCTGGCCCCGGGGGAGAGATGAAGCTTTCTTT. Protein product: CASSWPRGRDEAFF.

This clonotype was seen many times. The chain is built from TRBV5-1 and TRBJ2-7; 11 positions match TRBD2. This CDR3 spans 16 amino acids. Germline V CDR1 and CDR2: SGHRS, YFSETQ. The trim removed 4 bases at V and 0 bases at J, leaving 6 bases unmatched. The DNA of the CDR3 is TGCGCCAGCAGCCCCCGAACTAGCGGGAGCTCCTACGAGCAGTACTTC. Its protein is CASSPRTSGSSYEQYF. The full variable domain, completed using reference TRBV5-1 and TRBJ2-7, is KAGVTQTPRYLIKTRGQQVTLSCSPISGHRSVSWYQQTPGQGLQFLFEYFSETQRNKGNFPGRFSGRQFSNSRSEMNVSTLELGDSALYLCASSPRTSGSSYEQYFGPGTRLTVT.

This clonotype was observed many times. V and J are TRBV6-6 and TRBJ2-1; tentative D call: TRBD2 (6 bases). V lost 10 bases, J lost 13 bases, and 20 bases lay in between. The CDR3 has 12 residues. Germline lookup yields CDR1 MNHNY and CDR2 SVGAGI (reference sequence). The CDR3 loop is CATGVDSRSQFF. The CDR3 region has the DNA TGTGCCACGGGAGTTGATAGTCGGTCTCAGTTCTTC.

This clonotype was counted only a few times. A read error may be the cause here, since a much bigger clone is one base away. The conserved final phenylalanine or tryptophan is absent from the CDR3, which likely points to a read error. The V and J genes are TRBV5-1 and TRBJ2-5, with 7 bases identical to TRBD1. This CDR3 has 14 amino acids. The V gene end was trimmed by 3 bases and the J gene end by 2 bases; junction bases not matched to a gene: 4. From germline, CDR1 is SGHRS and CDR2 YFSETQ. Here the CDR3 DNA reads TGCGCCAGCAGCTGGCCGGGACAGCAAGAGACCCAGTACGTC. Amino acids: CASSWPGQQETQYV.

The rearrangement joins TRBV7-9 to TRBJ2-1, with 8 bases identical to TRBD2. There are 16 residues in the CDR3. From germline, CDR1 is SEHNR and CDR2 FQNEAQ (reference sequence). J gave up 0 bases and V 4 bases, and 5 bases lay outside the gene matches. The CDR3 spells CASSSGGGGSYNEQFF. Here the CDR3 DNA reads TGTGCCAGCAGCTCCGGGGGGGGAGGCTCCTACAATGAGCAGTTCTTC.

This clonotype appeared a single time. Possible read error: a much larger clone is one base away. The V and J genes are TRBV15 and TRBJ2-3; D is unresolved. V lost 1 base to trimming and J lost 2 bases, with 16 bases between them. The germline CDR1 and CDR2 sequences are LNHNV and YYDKDF (reference sequence). This CDR3 comprises 17 residues. CDR3 region: CATSRVEIGSFTDTQYF. CDR3 sequence (DNA): TGTGCCACCAGCAGAGTAGAGATTGGATCCTTCACAGATACGCAGTATTTT.

This clonotype has a count of ten or more. J is TRBJ2-5 and V is TRBV12-3 or TRBV12-4; 10 positions match TRBD2. The CDR3 totals 16 residues. V lost 6 bases to trimming and J lost 5 bases; unmatched junction nucleotides: 12. The CDR3 bases are TGTGCCAGCAGGGTCCGAGCGGGGGGGCTGAGTGAGACCCAGTACTTC. Translation: CASRVRAGGLSETQYF.